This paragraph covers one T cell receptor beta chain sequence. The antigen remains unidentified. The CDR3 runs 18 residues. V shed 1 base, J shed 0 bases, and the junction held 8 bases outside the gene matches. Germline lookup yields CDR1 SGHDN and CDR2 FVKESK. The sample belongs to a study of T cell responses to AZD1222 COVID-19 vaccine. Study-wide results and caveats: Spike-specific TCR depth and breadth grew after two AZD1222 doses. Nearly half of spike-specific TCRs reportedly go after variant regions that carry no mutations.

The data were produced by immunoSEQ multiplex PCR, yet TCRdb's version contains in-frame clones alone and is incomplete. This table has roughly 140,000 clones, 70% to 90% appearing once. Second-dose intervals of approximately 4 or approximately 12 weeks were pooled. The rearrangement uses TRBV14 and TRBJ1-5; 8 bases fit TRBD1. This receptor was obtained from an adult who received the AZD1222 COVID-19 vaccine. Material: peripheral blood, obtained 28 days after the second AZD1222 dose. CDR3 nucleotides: TGTGCCAGCAGCCAAGTTGGACAGGGAACTTATAGCAATCAGCCCCAGCATTTT. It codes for CASSQVGQGTYSNQPQHF.